Each of the 22 T cell receptor beta chains below was sequenced from the same sample in a study of technical replicates of blood from four donors. This table comes from immunoSEQ multiplex PCR, and its TCRdb copy is limited to in-frame clones, with some not included. The sample has about 16,000 clones, 80% to 90% seen once. Material for sequencing was PBMCs. These receptor sequences come from a human donor in good health.

The chain uses TRBV4-2 and TRBJ2-1, with 7 bases that match TRBD2. The ends lost 0 bases at V and 6 bases at J; junction bases unmatched: 11. The CDR3 consists of 17 residues. Germline V gives CDR1 LGHNA, CDR2 YNFKEQ. The CDR3 reads CASSQEGRLAEGNEQFF. CDR3 sequence (DNA): TGTGCCAGCAGCCAAGAAGGGCGTCTAGCGGAGGGCAATGAGCAGTTCTTC.

The genes are TRBV6-5 and TRBJ1-5, with D uncertain. With 3 bases removed from V and 0 bases from J, the gap between germline ends came to 9 bases. Germline-derived CDR1 and CDR2 are MNHEY and SVGAGI. The CDR3 spans 15 residues. The chain's CDR3 is CASSYVGYSNQPQHF. In nucleotides, the CDR3 is TGTGCCAGCAGTTATGTCGGTTATAGCAATCAGCCCCAGCATTTT.

This chain connects TRBV6-5 to TRBJ1-4; D is unclear. The V and J ends lost 2 bases and 3 bases respectively, with 13 bases between them. The V gene's germline CDR1 is MNHEY and CDR2 SVGAGI. The CDR3 covers 16 residues. CDR3 nucleotide sequence: TGTGCCAGCAGTTACCCCCGACACGTGGCTAATGAAAAACTGTTTTTT. It encodes CASSYPRHVANEKLFF.

The chain couples TRBV19 to TRBJ2-1; D may be TRBD1 or TRBD2 (10 bases each). Germline V CDR1 and CDR2: LNHDA, SQIVND (reference sequence). Trimming shortened V by 6 bases and J by 6 bases, and 30 bases separated the two germline ends. CDR3 size: 19 residues. The CDR3 nucleotides read TGTGCCAGTAGGACCTGGACAGGGGGTCTAGCGGGAGTTAGCAATGAGCAGTTCTTC. Amino acid sequence: CASRTWTGGLAGVSNEQFF. Supplemented by reference TRBV19 and TRBJ2-1, the full variable domain reads DGGITQSPKYLFRKEGQNVTLSCEQNLNHDAMYWYRQDPGQGLRLIYYSQIVNDFQKGDIAEGYSVSREKKESFPLTVTSAQKNPTAFYLCASRTWTGGLAGVSNEQFFGPGTRLTVL.

The chain joins TRBV30 to TRBJ2-7; no reliable D call. CDR3 length: 12 amino acids. From germline, CDR1 is GTSNPN and CDR2 SVGIG (reference sequence). Trimming shortened V by 0 bases and J by 3 bases, and 6 bases separated the two germline ends. In DNA form, the CDR3 reads TGTGCCTGGAGTGTGTTAGACTACGAGCAGTACTTC. Its protein is CAWSVLDYEQYF.

This clone appeared once. V usage is TRBV19 and J usage is TRBJ2-7; 8 bases map to TRBD1. The CDR3 has 14 residues. The V gene end was trimmed by 7 bases and the J gene end by 0 bases; junction bases not matched to a gene: 5. Germline CDR1 LNHDA, CDR2 SQIVND (reference sequence). Here the CDR3 DNA reads TGTGCCAGTACCGGGACAGGCCACTCCTACGAGCAGTACTTC. Its protein product is CASTGTGHSYEQYF.

This chain connects TRBV28 to TRBJ2-7, with 10 bases that match TRBD1. The CDR3 runs to 15 residues. V gave up 5 bases and J gave up 3 bases; unmatched junction bases: 7. Germline CDR1 reads MDHEN; CDR2 reads SYDVKM. Here the CDR3 reads CASSNSGQGFYEQYF. CDR3 nucleotides: TGTGCCAGCAGTAACTCGGGACAGGGGTTCTACGAGCAGTACTTC.

V gene TRBV6-1 combines with J gene TRBJ2-1; the D gene is possibly TRBD2 (6 bases). The germline CDR1 and CDR2 sequences are MNHNS and SASEGT. CDR3 length: 15 amino acids. V lost 2 bases and J 5 bases, leaving 13 bases between the germline ends. CDR3 in DNA: TGTGCCAGCAGTGAAAGTGGAGGGGCCAACAATGAGCAGTTCTTC. Residues: CASSESGGANNEQFF.

V is TRBV7-7 and J is TRBJ2-5; 7 bases are shared with TRBD1. Germline V gene lookup returns CDR1 SSHAT and CDR2 FNYEAQ (reference sequence). The CDR3 extends over 16 amino acids. V shed 4 bases and J 9 bases; nucleotides not matched to a gene: 17. CDR3 coding DNA: TGTGCCAGCAGCTCCTGTCCCCGACAGGGACGGTGGGCCCAGTACTTC. This translates into CASSSCPRQGRWAQYF.

This chain links TRBV15 with TRBJ2-7; 10 nucleotides agree with TRBD2. The CDR3 spans 15 residues. From germline, CDR1 is LNHNV and CDR2 YYDKDF (reference sequence). The trim removed 1 base at V and 5 bases at J, leaving 5 bases unmatched. The CDR3 here is CATSRVASGSHEQYF. In DNA, the CDR3 is TGTGCCACCAGCAGAGTGGCTAGCGGGAGCCACGAGCAGTACTTC.

In this sample, this clone turned up once. The genes are TRBV4-2 and TRBJ2-3; the match to TRBD2 covers 9 bases. Germline lookup yields CDR1 LGHNA and CDR2 YNFKEQ. The CDR3 consists of 18 residues. V was clipped by 3 bases and J by 3 bases; unmatched bases: 13. In DNA, the CDR3 is TGTGCCAGCAGCCACGGAATAGCGGGAGACATCGGTACAGATACGCAGTATTTT. Translation gives CASSHGIAGDIGTDTQYF.

The chain has TRBV7-9 and TRBJ2-1; 13 bases are shared with TRBD2. CDR3 length equals 18 residues. The J segment lost 6 bases and the V segment lost 4 bases, leaving 12 bases of the junction unmatched. Germline V gene sequence: CDR1 SEHNR, CDR2 FQNEAQ (reference sequence). The CDR3, as DNA: TGTGCCAGCAGCTCTCCCCTCGGACTAGCGGGAGAGGTCAATGAGCAGTTCTTC. It translates to CASSSPLGLAGEVNEQFF.

This chain links TRBV2 with TRBJ1-2; the D gene is possibly TRBD1 (5 bases). The CDR3 has 13 residues. Germline-derived CDR1 and CDR2 are SNHLY and FYNNEI. The ends were cut back, 1 base at V and 6 bases at J, with 9 bases in the middle. CDR3 sequence reads: CASSEESGHGYTF. The CDR3 DNA sequence: TGTGCCAGCAGTGAAGAGTCAGGGCATGGCTACACCTTC.

The rearrangement links TRBV19 to TRBJ1-5; the D gene is possibly TRBD1 (5 bases). V was shortened by 1 base and J by 6 bases, with 7 bases between the two germline ends. This CDR3 spans 13 amino acids. Per the germline V gene, CDR1 is LNHDA and CDR2 is SQIVND (reference sequence). The CDR3: CASSIVGAQPQHF. In DNA form, the CDR3 reads TGTGCCAGTAGTATAGTAGGGGCTCAGCCCCAGCATTTT.

This clone showed up just once. One end of the junction fails to match germline, which may point to a read error. The rearrangement uses TRBV6-1 and TRBJ2-7, with a possible D match to TRBD1 (7 bases). CDR1 MNHNS and CDR2 SASEGT come from the germline V gene. The CDR3 is 14 residues long. The CDR3 sequence: CASSEGGTAYEQYF. In DNA, the CDR3 is TGTGCCAGCAGCGAAGGAGGGACAGCCTACGAGCAGTACTTC.

This clone was found once. The chain employs TRBV7-9 and TRBJ2-7; possibly TRBD1 for D (5 bases). This CDR3 is 16 amino acids long. The V end lost 5 bases, the J end lost 2 bases, and 19 bases lay between the germline ends. Germline CDR1 reads SEHNR; CDR2 reads FQNEAQ (reference sequence). CDR3 sequence reads: CASSPLDSLPPYEQYF. CDR3 coding DNA: TGTGCCAGCAGCCCACTCGACAGCCTCCCTCCCTACGAGCAGTACTTC.

This chain connects TRBV5-4 to TRBJ2-2; TRBD1 agrees at 7 bases. The CDR3 totals 14 residues. Germline CDR1 and CDR2: SGHNT and YYREEE (reference sequence). The trim removed 5 bases at V and 6 bases at J, leaving 7 bases unmatched. CDR3 bases: TGTGCCAGCAGGAACGACAGGGTCGCCGGGGAGCTGTTTTTT. This gives the protein CASRNDRVAGELFF. The full variable domain, rest sourced from reference TRBV5-4 and TRBJ2-2, is ETGVTQSPTHLIKTRGQQVTLRCSSQSGHNTVSWYQQALGQGPQFIFQYYREEENGRGNFPPRFSGLQFPNYSSELNVNALELDDSALYLCASRNDRVAGELFFGEGSRLTVL.

J is TRBJ2-3 and V is TRBV27, with TRBD2 matching over 8 bases. The V gene's germline CDR1 is MNHEY and CDR2 SMNVEV (reference sequence). The V segment lost 4 bases and the J segment 4 bases; nucleotides outside the gene matches: 7. The CDR3 runs to 15 residues. This CDR3 is CASSSSPGGADTQYF. The CDR3 nucleotides read TGTGCCAGCAGTTCCAGCCCGGGAGGGGCAGATACGCAGTATTTT.

V usage is TRBV5-1 and J usage is TRBJ2-3; 12 bases map to TRBD2. Germline CDR1 reads SGHRS; CDR2 reads YFSETQ. After removal of 4 bases from V and 4 bases from J, the junction contained 13 bases not matched to a gene. This CDR3 is 18 amino acids long. The CDR3 reads CASSPAPSGRALADTQYF. The CDR3 nucleotides are TGCGCCAGCAGCCCCGCACCTAGCGGGAGGGCCCTGGCAGATACGCAGTATTTT.

This clone was recorded only once. This chain links TRBV5-1 with TRBJ2-7, with a weak D call TRBD1 (6 bases). The CDR3 runs to 16 residues. V was clipped by 1 base and J by 5 bases, with 19 bases between them. In germline, CDR1 is SGHRS, CDR2 YFSETQ. CDR3: CASSLPGPGDLDEQYF. The CDR3 coding sequence is TGCGCCAGCAGCTTGCCAGGTCCAGGGGATTTAGACGAGCAGTACTTC.

Here the CDR3 DNA reads TGTGCCAGCAGTGAACCTCCCGGGGGGGCCAACGTCCTGACTTTC. Translation: CASSEPPGGANVLTF. This rearrangement joins TRBV6-1 to TRBJ2-6; D gene uncertain. Germline loops: CDR1 MNHNS, CDR2 SASEGT. The CDR3 covers 15 residues. V was clipped by 2 bases and J by 4 bases, with 9 bases between them.

The rearrangement links TRBV19 to TRBJ2-1; D is unresolved. The CDR3 runs to 13 residues. V lost 3 bases and J 5 bases, leaving 8 bases between the germline ends. CDR1 and CDR2 from the germline V gene are LNHDA and SQIVND (reference sequence). The CDR3 coding sequence is TGTGCCAGTAGTATTGGCGGTAACAATGAGCAGTTCTTC. Protein: CASSIGGNNEQFF.